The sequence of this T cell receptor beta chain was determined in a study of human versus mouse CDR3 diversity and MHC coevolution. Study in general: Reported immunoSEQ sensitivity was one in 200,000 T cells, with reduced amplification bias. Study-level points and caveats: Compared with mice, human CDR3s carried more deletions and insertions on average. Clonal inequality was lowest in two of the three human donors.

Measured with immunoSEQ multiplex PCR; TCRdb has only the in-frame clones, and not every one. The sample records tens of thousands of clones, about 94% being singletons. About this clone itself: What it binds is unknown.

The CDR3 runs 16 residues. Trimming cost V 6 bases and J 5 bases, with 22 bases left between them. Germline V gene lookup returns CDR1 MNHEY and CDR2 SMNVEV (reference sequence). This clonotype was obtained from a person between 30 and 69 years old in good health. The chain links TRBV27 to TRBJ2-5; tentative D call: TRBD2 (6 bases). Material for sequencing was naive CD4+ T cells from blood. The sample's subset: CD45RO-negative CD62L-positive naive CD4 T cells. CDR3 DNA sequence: TGTGCCAGCAGCCTTAACTCCGGGAGAGGAGTGGAGACCCAGTACTTC. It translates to CASSLNSGRGVETQYF.